The present TCR beta chain was sequenced within a study of blood T cell repertoires in COVID-19. Across the study: COVID-19 samples collected from the United States, Italy and Spain covered acute and convalescent phases. T cells, B-cell-depleted T cells, or PBMCs supplied cDNA or gDNA.

This clone occurred once. Sequencing was performed with immunoSEQ multiplex PCR; in TCRdb, only in-frame clones are kept and a portion is missing. Among around 130,000 clones, approximately 77% were seen once, and the ten largest hold roughly 20%. Germline CDR1 is MNHEY and CDR2 is SVGEGT. Trimming removed 6 bases at V and 1 base at J, with 10 bases between. The CDR3 covers 14 residues. Specimen: peripheral blood. V is TRBV6-2 or TRBV6-3 and J is TRBJ1-5; no firm D call. This sequence was found in a man older than 75 with acute or convalescent COVID-19. CDR3 amino acids: CASSRAGSNQPQHF. The CDR3 region has the DNA TGTGCCAGCAGCCGCGCGGGGAGCAATCAGCCCCAGCATTTT.